This passage covers 3 T cell receptor beta chains from one sample sequenced in a study of shared clonotypes between healthy human individuals. Profiling relied on immunoSEQ multiplex PCR, and the TCRdb table lists in-frame clones only, not all of them. This table has millions of clones, just over 90% appearing once. The specimen sequenced was naive CD4+ T cells sorted from blood. This sample's subset: CD45RA+ positively selected. These receptors were collected from a man between 18 and 29 years old in good health.

The genes are TRBV29-1 and TRBJ2-1, with TRBD2 matching 7 bases. Germline CDR1 is SQVTM and CDR2 is ANQGSEA. After removal of 4 bases from V and 7 bases from J, the junction contained 7 bases not matched to a gene. The CDR3 has 13 residues. The CDR3 nucleotides read TGCAGCGTTGCTAGCGGAACTACAAATGAGCAGTTCTTC. Its translation is CSVASGTTNEQFF.

The rearrangement links TRBV11-2 to TRBJ1-1; D not resolved. Germline V gene data show CDR1 as SGHAT and CDR2 as FQNNGV. V was pared by 1 base and J by 4 bases, with 13 bases between. This CDR3 comprises 15 residues. CDR3 residues: CASSLAFQEGTEAFF. CDR3 coding DNA: TGTGCCAGCAGCTTAGCATTTCAGGAGGGCACTGAAGCTTTCTTT.

The CDR3 DNA is TGTGCCAGCACCTTGACTAGCGGGAGCCACAATGAGCAGTTCTTC. Protein sequence: CASTLTSGSHNEQFF. The V gene is TRBV27, the J gene TRBJ2-1; the match to TRBD2 covers 12 bases. Germline V CDR1 and CDR2: MNHEY, SMNVEV (reference sequence). The length of the CDR3 is 15 residues. V lost 7 bases to trimming and J lost 5 bases; unmatched junction nucleotides: 6.